This T cell receptor beta chain was identified in a study of CD8 T cells in Susac syndrome. The study sequenced TCR beta in blood CD8+ and CD4+ T cells. The controls, all healthy donors, were matched for age and sex. Negative isolation yielded the CD8+ and CD4+ T cells, while FACS enriched the TEMRA cells. Random hexamers were used to reverse transcribe 0.5 to 1 ug of RNA. TCRdb called the immunoSEQ multiplex PCR reads again in MiXCR, with one record for every CDR3 protein. The sample comprises roughly 80,000 distinct CDR3 sequences, around 94% of which are singletons, and less than 0.3% rests with the top ten. V was shortened by 6 bases and J by 3 bases, with 18 bases between the two germline ends. The CDR3 is 16 residues long. The germline CDR1 and CDR2 sequences are MNHEY and SMNVEV (reference sequence).

The TCR comes from a human donor in good health. The chain joins TRBV27 to TRBJ1-5; the D gene is possibly TRBD1 (6 bases). Specimen: CD8+ T cells from PBMCs. As DNA, the CDR3 is TGTGCCAGCAGGCCTAGGGGGGGAATGGACAATCAGCCCCAGCATTTT. It encodes CASRPRGGMDNQPQHF.